This entry lists 30 T cell receptor beta chains sequenced from one sample in a study of blood T cells in healthy people across ages. The use of a sample-barcoded 5' primer and a J-beta primer mix characterized a second PCR of roughly 7 to 11 cycles. TCRdb re-analysed the 5' RACE reads in MiXCR, keeping a single row per CDR3 protein. The sample carries 730,000 or so distinct CDR3 sequences, roughly 43% recorded once. The specimen was blood. These receptors all stem from a woman aged 55-70 years in good health.

The rearrangement joins TRBV12-3 or TRBV12-4 to TRBJ2-7; 8 bases match TRBD2. After removal of 6 bases from V and 11 bases from J, the junction contained 15 bases not matched to a gene. This CDR3 is 14 amino acids long. The CDR3: CASRPSGLSGGEYF. CDR3 DNA sequence: TGTGCCAGCAGACCATCGGGGCTCTCCGGGGGGGAGTACTTC.

The chain couples TRBV7-2 to TRBJ2-5, with D possibly being TRBD2 (6 bases). The germline gives CDR1 SGHTA, CDR2 FQGNSA. CDR3 length: 16 amino acids. Trimming took off 2 bases at V and 1 base at J, with 14 bases between the two ends. CDR3 region: CASSLRGAGSQETQYF. The CDR3 DNA reads TGTGCCAGCAGCTTAAGGGGAGCGGGTTCCCAAGAGACCCAGTACTTC.

The chain links TRBV4-1 to TRBJ2-5; 10 nucleotides agree with TRBD2. Germline trimming cut 0 bases from V and 11 bases from J; bases unmatched to any gene: 12. CDR1 and CDR2 from the germline V gene are MGHRA and YSYEKL. This CDR3 has 16 amino acids. CDR3 bases: TGCGCCAGCAGCCAAGACACTAGCGGGAACGTGGGTGAGCAGTACTTC. Protein product: CASSQDTSGNVGEQYF.

The V and J genes are TRBV29-1 and TRBJ2-1, with TRBD1 matching 8 bases. Germline loops: CDR1 SQVTM, CDR2 ANQGSEA. V trimming: 1 base; J trimming: 6 bases; junction bases outside the gene matches: 11. This CDR3 has 16 amino acids. The CDR3 DNA is TGCAGCGTTGAAGGGGGGAACAGGGGGAGTTTCAATGAGCAGTTCTTC. It is translated as CSVEGGNRGSFNEQFF.

The chain has TRBV5-1 and TRBJ2-5, with TRBD2 matching 8 bases. The CDR3 is 15 residues long. After removal of 5 bases from V and 4 bases from J, the junction contained 10 bases not matched to a gene. Germline V lookup: CDR1 SGHRS, CDR2 YFSETQ. The chain's CDR3 is CASRNGGANPETQYF. Written as DNA, the CDR3 is TGCGCCAGCAGAAACGGGGGGGCGAACCCAGAGACCCAGTACTTC. Full variable domain (outside the CDR3, taken from reference TRBV5-1 and TRBJ2-5): KAGVTQTPRYLIKTRGQQVTLSCSPISGHRSVSWYQQTPGQGLQFLFEYFSETQRNKGNFPGRFSGRQFSNSRSEMNVSTLELGDSALYLCASRNGGANPETQYFGPGTRLLVL.

The rearrangement links TRBV5-1 to TRBJ1-6, with 12 nucleotides matching TRBD1. V shed 4 bases and J 5 bases; nucleotides not matched to a gene: 7. Germline V gene lookup returns CDR1 SGHRS and CDR2 YFSETQ. This CDR3 spans 17 amino acids. DNA of the CDR3: TGCGCCAGCAGCGAGGGACAGGGGGCATACGATAATTCACCCCTCCACTTT. Translating gives CASSEGQGAYDNSPLHF.

The CDR3 DNA sequence: TGTGCCAGCAGCTCGGCAGGCGAAAAACTGTTTTTT. Translated, it gives CASSSAGEKLFF. The V call is TRBV3-1, the J call TRBJ1-4; D uncertain. The germline gives CDR1 LGHDT, CDR2 YNNKEL (reference sequence). The CDR3 is 12 residues long. V dropped 5 bases and J dropped 8 bases, with 9 bases sitting between them.

In DNA form, the CDR3 reads TGCAGTGCTAGAGTGGAGGACAGCTCCTTCTATGGCTACACCTTC. Protein product: CSARVEDSSFYGYTF. The chain recombines TRBV20-1 with TRBJ1-2, with TRBD1 as a possible D gene (6 bases). Deletions cut 1 base from V and 4 bases from J, with 16 bases between. This CDR3 has 15 residues. CDR1 and CDR2 from the germline V gene are DFQATT and SNEGSKA (reference sequence).

This clonotype was found a few times. The chain uses TRBV4-2 and TRBJ1-4, with D possibly being TRBD1 (5 bases). CDR1 is LGHNA and CDR2 is YNFKEQ in the germline V gene. The CDR3 covers 15 residues. V was trimmed by 0 bases and J by 3 bases, leaving 8 bases between them. The DNA of the CDR3 is TGTGCCAGCAGCCAAGATGCGGGGCCTAATGAAAAACTGTTTTTT. Amino acid sequence: CASSQDAGPNEKLFF.

CDR3 coding DNA: TGTGCCAGCAGCTTAGGGGGGACAGGGATAACAGATACGCAGTATTTT. This gives the protein CASSLGGTGITDTQYF. The rearrangement joins TRBV7-6 to TRBJ2-3; 9 bases match TRBD1. The V and J ends lost 1 base and 3 bases, in that order; junction bases with no gene match: 5. Looked up from germline, CDR1 is SGHVS and CDR2 is FNYEAQ. This CDR3 is built from 16 residues.

This clonotype was counted between two and nine times. The chain's CDR3 is CAISEGVAGGPEDTQYF. The CDR3 nucleotides read TGTGCCATCAGTGAGGGTGTAGCGGGGGGGCCTGAAGATACGCAGTATTTT. The chain joins TRBV10-3 to TRBJ2-3; 11 nucleotides match TRBD2. The CDR3 contains 17 residues. Germline values: CDR1 ENHRY, CDR2 SYGVKD. Unmatched junction bases numbered 9, after V lost 2 bases and J lost 5 bases.

This chain connects TRBV6-2 or TRBV6-3 to TRBJ1-5; unclear D gene. V lost 4 bases and J 6 bases, leaving 7 bases between the germline ends. CDR3 length: 12 residues. CDR1 and CDR2 (germline): MNHEY, SVGEGT. The CDR3 nucleotides are TGTGCCAGCAGTTCTAAGGGTCAGCCCCAGCATTTT. This translates into CASSSKGQPQHF.

V is TRBV20-1 and J is TRBJ1-4; D ambiguous. V was shortened by 8 bases and J by 7 bases, with 11 bases between the two germline ends. Germline lookup yields CDR1 DFQATT and CDR2 SNEGSKA (reference sequence). The CDR3 covers 11 residues. CDR3 sequence: CSPQTGEKLFF. CDR3 coding DNA: TGCAGTCCCCAGACCGGTGAAAAACTGTTTTTT.

This chain links TRBV3-1 with TRBJ2-1; D gene ambiguous. Near its end, the DNA agrees better with TRBJ2-7, so the J call may be wrong. Germline CDR1 LGHDT, CDR2 YNNKEL (reference sequence). The CDR3 sequence is 18 residues long. CDR3 nucleotides: TGTGCCAGCAGCCAAGAGCCCACCATGGGCCTCGCCTACAATGAGCAGTACTTC. Translated, it gives CASSQEPTMGLAYNEQYF.

There are a few counts of this clonotype. The chain's CDR3 is CASSRWEYEQYF. In DNA form, the CDR3 reads TGTGCCAGCAGCCGATGGGAGTACGAGCAGTACTTC. The gene calls are TRBV6-2 or TRBV6-3 and TRBJ2-7; D perhaps matches TRBD2 (5 bases). The V end was cut by 6 bases, the J end by 4 bases, with 10 bases between. Per germline, CDR1 MNHEY and CDR2 SVGEGT. The CDR3 consists of 12 residues.

The chain recombines TRBV10-3 with TRBJ2-7; the match to TRBD2 covers 9 bases. The assigned J gene may be wrong: the sequence end matches TRBJ2-5 better. CDR1 and CDR2 (germline): ENHRY, SYGVKD. The CDR3 loop spans 15 amino acids. In DNA form, the CDR3 reads TGTGCCATCAGTGAGGCCGAGCGGGGGGTTGAGACCCAGTACTTC. Translation gives CAISEAERGVETQYF.

V and J are TRBV7-2 and TRBJ1-4, with TRBD1 as a possible D gene (6 bases). Germline V gives CDR1 SGHTA, CDR2 FQGNSA. V was pared by 6 bases and J by 5 bases, with 16 bases between. The CDR3 contains 15 residues. Written as DNA, the CDR3 is TGTGCCAGCAGGCCCGGCGGGACACGAAATGAAAAACTGTTTTTT. Translating it yields CASRPGGTRNEKLFF.

This clonotype is a singleton in its sample. The rearrangement links TRBV6-1 to TRBJ2-7; 9 nucleotides align to TRBD2. Losses at the gene ends were 7 bases for V and 9 bases for J; bases not matched to a gene: 16. Germline V lookup: CDR1 MNHNS, CDR2 SASEGT. This CDR3 has 15 amino acids. The DNA of the CDR3 is TGTGCCAGCACTCGGGCGGGGGGGAGCACAGATACGCAGTACTTC. It codes for CASTRAGGSTDTQYF.

J is TRBJ2-1 and V is TRBV20-1; 10 positions match TRBD2. CDR1 is DFQATT and CDR2 is SNEGSKA in the germline V gene (reference sequence). CDR3 length: 14 amino acids. With V trimmed by 6 bases and J by 9 bases, 11 bases remained unmatched. The CDR3 DNA reads TGCAGTGCAACCGGGACTAGCGCCCCGGGTGAGCAGTTCTTC. Its translation is CSATGTSAPGEQFF.

Note on this clonotype: Lacking the conserved final phenylalanine or tryptophan, this CDR3 likely reflects a read error. J is TRBJ2-1 and V is TRBV7-2, with TRBD2 as a possible D gene (6 bases). This CDR3 region has 15 residues. Germline V gives CDR1 SGHTA, CDR2 FQGNSA. Trimming left V 5 bases short and J 5 bases short, with 16 bases between. The CDR3 bases are TGTGCCAGCAGCCCCCCCGGGACTTCAAACAATGAGCAGTTCGTC. It is translated as CASSPPGTSNNEQFV.

The chain uses TRBV2 and TRBJ1-4, with D possibly TRBD1 on 5 matching bases. CDR1 and CDR2 from the germline V gene are SNHLY and FYNNEI. Trimming removed 7 bases from V and 8 bases from J, with 17 bases in between. This CDR3 comprises 14 residues. This chain's CDR3 is CASKLQAMREKLFF. Here the CDR3 DNA reads TGTGCCAGCAAATTACAGGCGATGAGGGAAAAACTGTTTTTT. The full variable domain, rest sourced from reference TRBV2 and TRBJ1-4, is EPEVTQTPSHQVTQMGQEVILRCVPISNHLYFYWYRQILGQKVEFLVSFYNNEISEKSEIFDDQFSVERPDGSNFTLKIRSTKLEDSAMYFCASKLQAMREKLFFGSGTQLSVL.

A few counts support this clonotype. The chain employs TRBV20-1 and TRBJ2-1, with D possibly being TRBD1 or TRBD2 (5 bases each). The germline V gene encodes CDR1 DFQATT and CDR2 SNEGSKA (reference sequence). The CDR3 is made up of 14 amino acids. The V end was cut by 5 bases, the J end by 8 bases, with 19 bases between. CDR3 sequence reads: CSAWGPQKSHEQFF. The CDR3, as DNA: TGCAGTGCTTGGGGACCTCAGAAGTCCCATGAGCAGTTCTTC.

The chain uses TRBV2 and TRBJ1-1, with 9 bases fitting TRBD1. The CDR3 extends over 16 amino acids. The V and J ends lost 5 bases and 3 bases, in that order; junction bases with no gene match: 10. CDR1 SNHLY and CDR2 FYNNEI come from the germline V gene. The chain's CDR3 is CASSPTGGLSDTEAFF. CDR3 DNA: TGTGCCAGCAGTCCGACAGGGGGACTGTCGGACACTGAAGCTTTCTTT.

The V call is TRBV11-2, the J call TRBJ2-1; 10 bases are shared with TRBD2. The CDR3 length is 18 residues. Germline-derived CDR1 and CDR2 are SGHAT and FQNNGV. V lost 4 bases, J lost 1 base, and 10 bases stayed unmatched. In DNA, the CDR3 is TGTGCCAGCAGCTCCCGGGGGGCTAGCGGGAGTTCCTACAATGAGCAGTTCTTC. It yields the protein CASSSRGASGSSYNEQFF. Based on the CDR3 plus reference TRBV11-2 and TRBJ2-1, the full variable domain is EAGVAQSPRYKIIEKRQSVAFWCNPISGHATLYWYQQILGQGPKLLIQFQNNGVVDDSQLPKDRFSAERLKGVDSTLKIQPAKLEDSAVYLCASSSRGASGSSYNEQFFGPGTRLTVL.

This clonotype has only a few counts. This rearrangement joins TRBV11-2 to TRBJ2-1; D is ambiguous. The CDR3 is 12 amino acids. V gave up 5 bases and J gave up 8 bases, with 10 bases separating them. CDR1 SGHAT and CDR2 FQNNGV come from the germline V gene. CDR3 loop: CASSLKFHEQFF. The CDR3, as DNA: TGTGCCAGCAGCCTCAAATTCCATGAGCAGTTCTTC.

This chain uses TRBV3-1 with TRBJ2-5, with TRBD1 matching over 7 bases. From germline, CDR1 is LGHDT and CDR2 YNNKEL (reference sequence). The CDR3 extends over 14 amino acids. The trim removed 7 bases at V and 5 bases at J, leaving 10 bases unmatched. Here the CDR3 DNA reads TGTGCCAGCACCCCGACAGGGTTTAAGGAGACCCAGTACTTC. Encoded protein: CASTPTGFKETQYF.

This clonotype was seen many times. The V call is TRBV7-9, the J call TRBJ2-3; 9 nucleotides agree with TRBD2. The germline V gene encodes CDR1 SEHNR and CDR2 FQNEAQ (reference sequence). The CDR3 is 15 residues long. With 5 bases clipped from V and 4 bases from J, the junction kept 7 bases outside the gene matches. The DNA of the CDR3 is TGTGCCAGCAGCCCGCCGGGACTAGCTGCAGATACGCAGTATTTT. As protein: CASSPPGLAADTQYF.

The chain employs TRBV11-1 and TRBJ2-1; 9 bases are a match to TRBD2. The germline V gene has CDR1 SGHAT and CDR2 FQDESV (reference sequence). The ends lost 1 base at V and 2 bases at J; junction bases unmatched: 9. CDR3 length: 18 amino acids. The CDR3 DNA follows: TGTGCCAGCAGCTTAGGTATACTAGCGGGTGGCCCCTACAATGAGCAGTTCTTC. It is translated as CASSLGILAGGPYNEQFF.

The chain is built from TRBV18 and TRBJ1-6; D not certain. V was shortened by 4 bases and J by 7 bases, with 11 bases between the two germline ends. CDR1 and CDR2 (germline): KGHSH, LQKENI. This CDR3 has 14 amino acids. Written as DNA, the CDR3 is TGTGCCAGCTCACAAGGTTCTCAGAATTCACCCCTCCACTTT. Its protein is CASSQGSQNSPLHF.

The rearrangement links TRBV2 to TRBJ2-3; D might be TRBD1 (5 bases). Trimming took off 6 bases at V and 1 base at J, with 11 bases between the two ends. The CDR3 consists of 14 residues. From germline, CDR1 is SNHLY and CDR2 FYNNEI. CDR3 loop: CASRWEQGTDTQYF. In DNA, the CDR3 is TGTGCCAGCAGGTGGGAACAGGGCACAGATACGCAGTATTTT.